A single sample is the source of the 18 T cell receptor beta chains below, sequenced in a study of blood T cell repertoires in COVID-19. Profiling relied on immunoSEQ multiplex PCR, and the TCRdb table lists in-frame clones only, not all of them. Among fewer than 600,000 clones listed, roughly 89% were seen once. Material for sequencing was peripheral blood. These receptors all come from a man younger than 35 with COVID-19, enrolled during active disease.

The chain is built from TRBV30 and TRBJ2-5; D remains unclear. Trimming pared 1 base from V and 0 bases from J, leaving 6 bases between. CDR1 and CDR2 from the germline V gene are GTSNPN and SVGIG (reference sequence). The CDR3 runs to 13 residues. CDR3 region: CAWSEDYQETQYF. The CDR3 coding sequence is TGTGCCTGGAGTGAAGACTACCAAGAGACCCAGTACTTC.

The chain employs TRBV28 and TRBJ1-3, with D unclear. Trimming removed 3 bases from V and 6 bases from J, with 3 bases in between. Germline CDR1 reads MDHEN; CDR2 reads SYDVKM. The CDR3 is 11 amino acids. CDR3 sequence: CASSFKNTIYF. CDR3 DNA sequence: TGTGCCAGCAGTTTTAAAAACACCATATATTTT.

The genes are TRBV27 and TRBJ2-5, with 13 positions matching TRBD2. CDR1 and CDR2 from the germline V gene are MNHEY and SMNVEV (reference sequence). Trimming removed 7 bases from V and 5 bases from J; junction bases left unmatched: 16. The CDR3 has 18 residues. The CDR3 sequence is CASTQSGLAGVHGETQYF. The CDR3, as DNA: TGTGCCAGCACCCAGAGTGGACTAGCGGGAGTGCACGGGGAGACCCAGTACTTC.

V and J are TRBV7-8 and TRBJ2-7; weak D call: TRBD1 (6 bases). CDR1 and CDR2 (germline): SGHVS, FQNEAQ. The CDR3 has 15 amino acids. Trimming removed 5 bases at V and 3 bases at J, with 17 bases between. The CDR3 bases are TGTGCCAGCAGCAAAGAGGGGGATCGGTACTACGAGCAGTACTTC. Translating gives CASSKEGDRYYEQYF.

This clone came up a few times. The V and J genes are TRBV24-1 and TRBJ1-5, with 9 bases identical to TRBD1. This CDR3 comprises 16 residues. V was clipped by 4 bases and J by 3 bases; unmatched bases: 6. Germline CDR1 is KGHDR and CDR2 is SFDVKD. The CDR3, as DNA: TGTGCCACCAGTGAAACCCGGACAGGGGCCAATCAGCCCCAGCATTTT. This gives the protein CATSETRTGANQPQHF.

The chain recombines TRBV7-9 with TRBJ2-7, with 11 bases aligning to TRBD2. The CDR3 has 15 amino acids. Germline V gene sequence: CDR1 SEHNR, CDR2 FQNEAQ (reference sequence). After removal of 5 bases from V and 1 base from J, the junction contained 4 bases not matched to a gene. This CDR3 is CASSLGLAGSYEQYF. The CDR3 DNA is TGTGCCAGCAGCCTCGGACTAGCGGGTTCCTACGAGCAGTACTTC. Full variable domain (rest looked up from reference TRBV7-9 and TRBJ2-7): DTGVSQNPRHKITKRGQNVTFRCDPISEHNRLYWYRQTLGQGPEFLTYFQNEAQLEKSRLLSDRFSAERPKGSFSTLEIQRTEQGDSAMYLCASSLGLAGSYEQYFGPGTRLTVT.

The chain links TRBV19 to TRBJ1-5, with D perhaps TRBD1 (5 bases). Between the trimmed V and J ends, which lost 5 bases and 0 bases, there was a span of 17 bases. Germline CDR1 LNHDA, CDR2 SQIVND (reference sequence). CDR3 length equals 17 residues. The CDR3 loop is CASSSDPGRGSNQPQHF. CDR3 in DNA: TGTGCCAGTAGTTCCGATCCAGGGAGGGGTAGCAATCAGCCCCAGCATTTT.

This clone has just one count. V and J are TRBV15 and TRBJ2-3; D unresolved. The germline gives CDR1 LNHNV, CDR2 YYDKDF (reference sequence). This CDR3 region has 16 residues. Between the trimmed V and J ends, which lost 1 base and 6 bases, there was a span of 17 bases. The CDR3 region has the DNA TGTGCCACCAGCAGAGGGTTTTGGGTCGGGTATGATACGCAGTATTTT. Protein sequence: CATSRGFWVGYDTQYF.

This sequence joins TRBV5-5 and TRBJ2-7; D gene ambiguous. Germline-derived CDR1 and CDR2 are SGHKS and YYEKEE (reference sequence). The CDR3 is 14 amino acids. V lost 0 bases and J 2 bases, leaving 9 bases between the germline ends. CDR3 nucleotide sequence: TGTGCCAGCAGCTTGGTCGCCAGGCCCTACGAGCAGTACTTC. Protein sequence: CASSLVARPYEQYF.

CDR3 loop: CASRGRGGSYGYTF. Written as DNA, the CDR3 is TGTGCCAGCAGAGGGAGGGGTGGGTCCTATGGCTACACCTTC. The chain employs TRBV9 and TRBJ1-2; a weak D match, TRBD1 (5 bases). With 5 bases removed from V and 4 bases from J, the gap between germline ends came to 15 bases. The CDR3 contains 14 residues. Germline-derived CDR1 and CDR2 are SGDLS and YYNGEE.

The V gene is TRBV6-1, the J gene TRBJ1-6; 7 nucleotides agree with TRBD1. The J segment lost 4 bases and the V segment lost 4 bases, leaving 7 bases of the junction unmatched. Germline V gives CDR1 MNHNS, CDR2 SASEGT. The CDR3 has 16 amino acids. CDR3 protein: CASSAAAGGYNSPLHF. The CDR3 DNA is TGTGCCAGCAGTGCCGCGGCAGGGGGGTATAATTCACCCCTCCACTTT.

The rearrangement uses TRBV30 and TRBJ1-4; 8 bases map to TRBD1. The CDR3 loop spans 14 amino acids. After removal of 3 bases from V and 7 bases from J, the junction contained 7 bases not matched to a gene. Germline V gene sequence: CDR1 GTSNPN, CDR2 SVGIG (reference sequence). CDR3 sequence (DNA): TGTGCCTGGAGCGACGGACAGGGAATTGAAAAACTGTTTTTT. This encodes CAWSDGQGIEKLFF.

The chain employs TRBV9 and TRBJ2-3; 11 bases match TRBD2. The CDR3 is made up of 17 amino acids. CDR1 SGDLS and CDR2 YYNGEE come from the germline V gene. With 4 bases clipped from V and 4 bases from J, the junction kept 11 bases outside the gene matches. CDR3 in DNA: TGTGCCAGCAGCATACTAGCGGGAGCTTTGTTCGCAGATACGCAGTATTTT. Protein: CASSILAGALFADTQYF.

The chain carries TRBV7-2 and TRBJ1-1, with D maybe TRBD1 (5 bases). Germline CDR1 reads SGHTA; CDR2 reads FQGNSA. The V and J ends lost 5 bases and 8 bases respectively, with 18 bases between them. CDR3 length: 14 residues. The CDR3: CASSPADRAKEAFF. DNA for the CDR3: TGTGCCAGCAGCCCGGCCGACAGAGCTAAAGAAGCTTTCTTT.

The rearrangement uses TRBV11-2 and TRBJ2-1; 14 nucleotides agree with TRBD2. Per the germline V gene, CDR1 is SGHAT and CDR2 is FQNNGV. After removal of 5 bases from V and 6 bases from J, the junction contained 9 bases not matched to a gene. The CDR3 sequence is 17 residues long. This chain's CDR3 is CASSRHVGLAGVNEQFF. The CDR3 DNA sequence: TGTGCCAGCAGCCGACATGTGGGACTAGCGGGAGTCAATGAGCAGTTCTTC.

The chain uses TRBV5-1 and TRBJ2-1; the match to TRBD2 covers 8 bases. Germline V CDR1 and CDR2: SGHRS, YFSETQ. The CDR3 consists of 15 residues. Trimming removed 7 bases from V and 2 bases from J; junction bases left unmatched: 8. CDR3 residues: CASVRAGGPYNEQFF. The CDR3 DNA reads as TGCGCCAGCGTGAGGGCGGGGGGCCCCTACAATGAGCAGTTCTTC.

In the case of this clone: With a much larger clone just one base away, this may be a read error. This sequence joins TRBV27 and TRBJ2-2; D ambiguous. Germline CDR1 MNHEY, CDR2 SMNVEV (reference sequence). Trimming shortened V by 6 bases and J by 2 bases, and 7 bases separated the two germline ends. The length of the CDR3 is 13 residues. CDR3 amino acids: CASSHTNTGELFF. The DNA for the CDR3 is TGTGCCAGCAGCCACACAAACACCGGGGAGCTGTTTTTT.

This rearrangement joins TRBV5-1 to TRBJ2-2; tentative D call: TRBD1 (6 bases). The germline V gene has CDR1 SGHRS and CDR2 YFSETQ. V gave up 2 bases and J gave up 4 bases, with 12 bases separating them. The length of the CDR3 is 15 residues. This chain's CDR3 is CASSFGTTLTGELFF. The DNA for the CDR3 is TGCGCCAGCAGCTTCGGGACAACCCTCACCGGGGAGCTGTTTTTT.